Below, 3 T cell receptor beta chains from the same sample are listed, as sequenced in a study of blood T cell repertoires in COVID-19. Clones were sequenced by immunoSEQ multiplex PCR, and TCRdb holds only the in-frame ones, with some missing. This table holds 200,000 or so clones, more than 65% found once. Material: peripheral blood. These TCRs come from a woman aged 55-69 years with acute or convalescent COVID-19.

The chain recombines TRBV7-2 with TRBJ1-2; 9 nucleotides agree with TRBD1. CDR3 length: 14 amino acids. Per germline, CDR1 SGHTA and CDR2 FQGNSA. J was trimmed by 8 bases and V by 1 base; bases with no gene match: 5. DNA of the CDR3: TGTGCCAGCAGCTTAGTTGGGACAGGGAGCGGCTACACCTTC. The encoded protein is CASSLVGTGSGYTF.

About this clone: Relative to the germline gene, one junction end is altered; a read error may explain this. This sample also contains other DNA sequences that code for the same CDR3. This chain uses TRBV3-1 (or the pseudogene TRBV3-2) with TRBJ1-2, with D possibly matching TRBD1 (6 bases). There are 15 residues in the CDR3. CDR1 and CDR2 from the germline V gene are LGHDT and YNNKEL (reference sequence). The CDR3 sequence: CASSQGYRDISGYTF. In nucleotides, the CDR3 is TGTGCTAGCAGCCAGGGCTACCGGGACATCTCTGGCTACACCTTC.

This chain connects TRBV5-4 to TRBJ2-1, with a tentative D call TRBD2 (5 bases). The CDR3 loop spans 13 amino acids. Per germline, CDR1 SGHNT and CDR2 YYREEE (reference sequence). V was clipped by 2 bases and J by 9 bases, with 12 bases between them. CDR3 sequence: CASSLELEFEQFF. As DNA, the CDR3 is TGTGCCAGCAGCTTAGAACTAGAATTTGAGCAGTTCTTC.